One and the same sample provided the 28 T cell receptor beta chains below, sequenced in a study of human T cells and chemical hapten exposure. Described time point: patch test 1, 2 weeks after DPC sensitization. Treatment: therapeutic diphenylcyclopropenone sensitization with weekly scalp DPC. MiXCR, run by TCRdb on the RACE reads, gives a single entry per CDR3 protein. The table lists 150,000 to 200,000 distinct CDR3 sequences, 20% to 25% of them singletons, with under 8.5% in the top ten. The sample was whole blood, taken in connection with sensitization to the hapten diphenylcyclopropenone (DPC). The receptors were gathered from a woman in her 50s with alopecia areata. Some clones in this sample may be carry-over from other donors' samples.

At least ten counts were recorded for this clonotype. This sequence joins TRBV5-5 and TRBJ2-7; D gene uncertain. CDR3 size: 11 residues. Germline CDR1 and CDR2: SGHKS and YYEKEE (reference sequence). Trimming shortened V by 4 bases and J by 3 bases, and 5 bases separated the two germline ends. The CDR3: CASSVDYEQYF. In DNA, the CDR3 is TGTGCCAGCAGCGTTGACTACGAGCAGTACTTC.

The chain links TRBV12-3 or TRBV12-4 to TRBJ2-3, with D perhaps TRBD2 (6 bases). CDR3 length: 15 residues. The germline V and J ends were trimmed by 6 bases and 1 base, with 14 bases remaining between them. Here the CDR3 reads CASSAEVAGTDTQYF. The CDR3 coding sequence is TGTGCCAGCAGCGCCGAGGTAGCGGGCACAGATACGCAGTATTTT.

V gene TRBV20-1 combines with J gene TRBJ2-3, with no clear D. Trimming shortened V by 7 bases and J by 4 bases, and 12 bases separated the two germline ends. The CDR3 is 12 residues long. Germline V CDR1 and CDR2: DFQATT, SNEGSKA (reference sequence). The CDR3 loop is CSVRAGPDTQYF. CDR3 nucleotide sequence: TGCAGTGTTAGGGCAGGACCAGATACGCAGTATTTT.

The gene calls are TRBV6-5 and TRBJ2-7; either TRBD1 or TRBD2 may fit D (5 bases each). V was shortened by 0 bases and J by 2 bases, with 23 bases between the two germline ends. From germline, CDR1 is MNHEY and CDR2 SVGAGI. The CDR3 covers 19 residues. CDR3 in DNA: TGTGCCAGCAGTTACTCACGCACAGGCAACAGCGGCTTCCCCTACGAGCAGTACTTC. Protein: CASSYSRTGNSGFPYEQYF.

The chain is built from TRBV5-1 and TRBJ2-1; 9 bases fit TRBD2. The length of the CDR3 is 15 residues. Germline V lookup: CDR1 SGHRS, CDR2 YFSETQ. V shed 5 bases, J shed 0 bases, and the junction held 3 bases outside the gene matches. CDR3 coding DNA: TGCGCCAGCAGTGTTAGCGGGAGCTCCTACAATGAGCAGTTCTTC. Amino acid sequence: CASSVSGSSYNEQFF.

This clonotype showed up just a few times. DNA of the CDR3: TGCGCCAGCAGTGAGTCGACTAGCGGGAGGGTTGATACGCAGTATTTT. It translates to CASSESTSGRVDTQYF. The chain links TRBV10-1 to TRBJ2-3; 14 positions agree with TRBD2. After removal of 0 bases from V and 6 bases from J, the junction contained 2 bases not matched to a gene. Germline-derived CDR1 and CDR2 are WNHNN and SYGVQD (reference sequence). The CDR3 sequence is 16 residues long.

The chain joins TRBV29-1 to TRBJ2-1; D could derive from TRBD1 or TRBD2 (6 bases each). The CDR3 consists of 13 residues. The germline gives CDR1 SQVTM, CDR2 ANQGSEA. Trimming took off 6 bases at V and 0 bases at J, with 9 bases between the two ends. CDR3 bases: TGCAGCGTGGAGGGGGTCTCCTACAATGAGCAGTTCTTC. This gives the protein CSVEGVSYNEQFF.

This clonotype occurred a few times. The chain employs TRBV7-9 and TRBJ2-1; weak D call: TRBD1 (7 bases). V was clipped by 5 bases and J by 7 bases, with 15 bases between them. CDR1 is SEHNR and CDR2 is FQNEAQ in the germline V gene (reference sequence). The CDR3 sequence is 14 residues long. Here the CDR3 DNA reads TGTGCCAGCAGCCCCCCGACAGGGAGGAATGAGCAGTTCTTC. Protein: CASSPPTGRNEQFF.

The chain joins TRBV6-2 or TRBV6-3 to TRBJ2-2; D is uncertain. V dropped 8 bases and J dropped 7 bases, with 5 bases sitting between them. The CDR3 consists of 10 residues. CDR1 MNHEY and CDR2 SVGEGT come from the germline V gene. CDR3 amino acids: CASGNGELFF. The CDR3, as DNA: TGTGCCAGCGGCAACGGGGAGCTGTTTTTT.

This clonotype was found a few times. The rearrangement links TRBV15 to TRBJ2-4, with 8 bases that match TRBD1. The CDR3 contains 17 residues. The germline CDR1 and CDR2 sequences are LNHNV and YYDKDF (reference sequence). V lost 2 bases, J lost 6 bases, and 12 bases stayed unmatched. Here the CDR3 reads CATSRLPTGVGPNIQYF. As DNA, the CDR3 is TGTGCCACCAGCAGACTACCGACAGGGGTAGGTCCAAACATTCAGTACTTC.

This clonotype was seen repeatedly, ten times or more. The chain joins TRBV7-2 to TRBJ2-3; a weak D match, TRBD2 (7 bases). The germline CDR1 and CDR2 sequences are SGHTA and FQGNSA. The CDR3 consists of 16 residues. Trimming pared 1 base from V and 5 bases from J, leaving 16 bases between. DNA for the CDR3: TGTGCCAGCAGCTTAGAGGGGGGGGCAGTAATAGATACGCAGTATTTT. This gives the protein CASSLEGGAVIDTQYF.

This chain connects TRBV12-3 or TRBV12-4 to TRBJ2-7; possibly TRBD2 for D (5 bases). V was clipped by 5 bases and J by 1 base, with 12 bases between them. The CDR3 length is 14 residues. DNA for the CDR3: TGTGCCAGCAGTCGATCTAGCTATTCCTACGAGCAGTACTTC. It translates to CASSRSSYSYEQYF.

This clonotype was found a few times. The J gene is TRBJ2-2, the V gene TRBV5-1, with D maybe TRBD2 (5 bases). Per the germline V gene, CDR1 is SGHRS and CDR2 is YFSETQ. V dropped 0 bases and J dropped 1 base, with 13 bases sitting between them. This CDR3 has 17 amino acids. CDR3 in DNA: TGCGCCAGCAGCTTGGTCCAACTAGGGCGGAACACCGGGGAGCTGTTTTTT. It specifies CASSLVQLGRNTGELFF. Filled out from reference TRBV5-1 and TRBJ2-2, the complete variable domain reads KAGVTQTPRYLIKTRGQQVTLSCSPISGHRSVSWYQQTPGQGLQFLFEYFSETQRNKGNFPGRFSGRQFSNSRSEMNVSTLELGDSALYLCASSLVQLGRNTGELFFGEGSRLTVL.

This clonotype was observed at least ten times. The chain couples TRBV20-1 to TRBJ2-1; possibly TRBD2 for D (5 bases). V was trimmed by 2 bases and J by 0 bases, leaving 14 bases between them. The germline V gene has CDR1 DFQATT and CDR2 SNEGSKA (reference sequence). The CDR3 totals 16 residues. The DNA for the CDR3 is TGCAGTGCTAGAACCAGAGCGGCAAGCTCCTACAATGAGCAGTTCTTC. Translation: CSARTRAASSYNEQFF.

The sample holds many counts of this clonotype. V usage is TRBV20-1 and J usage is TRBJ1-4; D gene ambiguous. Germline V lookup: CDR1 DFQATT, CDR2 SNEGSKA (reference sequence). With 2 bases removed from V and 7 bases from J, the gap between germline ends came to 2 bases. The CDR3 has 10 residues. The CDR3 DNA reads as TGCAGTGCTAGACGTGAAAAACTGTTTTTT. It specifies CSARREKLFF.

This clonotype was seen only a few times. The chain combines TRBV9 with TRBJ2-2; D is ambiguous. The V end lost 0 bases, the J end lost 6 bases, and 9 bases lay between the germline ends. CDR3 length: 14 amino acids. Germline V gives CDR1 SGDLS, CDR2 YYNGEE. Here the CDR3 reads CASSVGGLAGELFF. In nucleotides, the CDR3 is TGTGCCAGCAGCGTAGGGGGATTGGCCGGGGAGCTGTTTTTT. Complete variable domain (other parts from reference TRBV9 and TRBJ2-2): DSGVTQTPKHLITATGQRVTLRCSPRSGDLSVYWYQQSLDQGLQFLIQYYNGEERAKGNILERFSAQQFPDLHSELNLSSLELGDSALYFCASSVGGLAGELFFGEGSRLTVL.

This clonotype was detected ten times or more. This rearrangement joins TRBV6-2 or TRBV6-3 to TRBJ1-1; D unresolved. CDR3 size: 11 residues. V lost 6 bases and J 0 bases, leaving 2 bases between the germline ends. The germline gives CDR1 MNHEY, CDR2 SVGEGT. The CDR3 spells CASRLNTEAFF. The CDR3 DNA reads as TGTGCCAGCAGGTTGAACACTGAAGCTTTCTTT.

The table lists this clonotype with a few counts. The V gene is TRBV29-1, the J gene TRBJ2-2, with 10 bases identical to TRBD2. V lost 4 bases to trimming and J lost 7 bases; unmatched junction nucleotides: 9. The CDR3 has 15 amino acids. CDR1 SQVTM and CDR2 ANQGSEA come from the germline V gene. The CDR3 region is CSVGLAGDRGGELFF. CDR3 DNA sequence: TGCAGCGTTGGCCTAGCGGGAGACCGGGGCGGGGAGCTGTTTTTT.

The rearrangement joins TRBV6-5 to TRBJ2-3; D remains unclear. CDR3 length equals 14 residues. V was shortened by 1 base and J by 0 bases, with 5 bases between the two germline ends. CDR1 and CDR2 (germline): MNHEY, SVGAGI. CDR3 nucleotide sequence: TGTGCCAGCAGTTACTTGCAGAGCACAGATACGCAGTATTTT. This sequence encodes CASSYLQSTDTQYF.

This clonotype was recorded a few times. This chain uses TRBV3-1 with TRBJ2-1; 11 bases align to TRBD2. The CDR3 sequence is 16 residues long. V lost 4 bases to trimming and J lost 5 bases; unmatched junction nucleotides: 7. Germline V gene data show CDR1 as LGHDT and CDR2 as YNNKEL (reference sequence). CDR3 coding DNA: TGTGCCAGCAGCCCCACTGGGACTAGCGGCAACAATGAGCAGTTCTTC. Its translation is CASSPTGTSGNNEQFF.

The chain has TRBV12-3 or TRBV12-4 and TRBJ2-1, with a possible D match to TRBD2 (5 bases). Trimming shortened V by 6 bases and J by 7 bases, and 19 bases separated the two germline ends. The CDR3 length is 15 residues. CDR3 nucleotides: TGTGCCAGCAGCCCCCGGGGTGGGAGTTTAAATGAGCAGTTCTTC. This translates into CASSPRGGSLNEQFF.

This clonotype was counted between two and nine times. CDR3 DNA sequence: TGTGCCAGCAGCTTAGGCTGGGGAGGGGCCACAGATACGCAGTATTTT. It codes for CASSLGWGGATDTQYF. V gene TRBV7-2 combines with J gene TRBJ2-3; 7 nucleotides line up with TRBD2. The CDR3 sequence is 16 residues long. Germline V gives CDR1 SGHTA, CDR2 FQGNSA. J was trimmed by 2 bases and V by 1 base; bases with no gene match: 6.

This clonotype was picked up a small number of times. The V gene is TRBV4-1, the J gene TRBJ1-2; D not certain. Germline values: CDR1 MGHRA, CDR2 YSYEKL. This CDR3 has 11 residues. The V end was cut by 6 bases, the J end by 5 bases, with 7 bases between. The chain's CDR3 is CASSKGYGYTF. CDR3 DNA: TGCGCCAGCAGTAAAGGGTATGGCTACACCTTC.

The chain links TRBV30 to TRBJ2-5; 12 bases match TRBD2. The CDR3 contains 13 residues. V lost 5 bases and J lost 7; bases outside the gene matches: 5. Germline V gives CDR1 GTSNPN, CDR2 SVGIG (reference sequence). The CDR3 DNA follows: TGTGCCTGGGGCCTAGCGGGGGGGGGGACCCAGTACTTC. Encoded protein: CAWGLAGGGTQYF.

A few counts support this clonotype. The rearrangement joins TRBV5-1 to TRBJ2-2; 10 bases are shared with TRBD2. The CDR3 length is 19 residues. Germline V gives CDR1 SGHRS, CDR2 YFSETQ. Losses at the gene ends were 5 bases for V and 2 bases for J; bases not matched to a gene: 15. CDR3 coding DNA: TGCGCCAGCAGTCTAAACCTTATAGCGGGAGGCTCAAACACCGGGGAGCTGTTTTTT. Amino acid sequence: CASSLNLIAGGSNTGELFF.

The V and J genes are TRBV24-1 and TRBJ2-6; 8 bases align to TRBD1. Germline V gene lookup returns CDR1 KGHDR and CDR2 SFDVKD. V shed 9 bases, J shed 0 bases, and the junction held 9 bases outside the gene matches. The CDR3 runs 17 residues. DNA for the CDR3: TGTGCCACCCGTCCCGGACAGGGCCTCTCTGGGGCCAACGTCCTGACTTTC. It encodes CATRPGQGLSGANVLTF.

The gene calls are TRBV18 and TRBJ2-7, with D possibly matching TRBD2 (5 bases). Germline V gene lookup returns CDR1 KGHSH and CDR2 LQKENI. The CDR3 is made up of 13 amino acids. V was pared by 4 bases and J by 4 bases, with 11 bases between. Here the CDR3 DNA reads TGTGCCAGCTCACTCTCCGGGGTTTACGAGCAGTACTTC. This codes for CASSLSGVYEQYF.

The V gene is TRBV18, the J gene TRBJ2-5, with TRBD2 as a possible D gene (6 bases). V gave up 4 bases and J gave up 5 bases, with 11 bases separating them. This CDR3 comprises 13 residues. From germline, CDR1 is KGHSH and CDR2 LQKENI. Written as DNA, the CDR3 is TGTGCCAGCTCACGTCGTGGAGGGGAGACCCAGTACTTC. It translates to CASSRRGGETQYF.